The T cell receptor beta chain under discussion was sequenced for a study of T cells in Graves' hyperthyroidism and ophthalmopathy. Study-wide findings and caveats: The model forecast ophthalmopathy, anticipating it by a median around 6.5 months before onset.

RNA transcripts provided the source from which TCR beta CDR3 regions were amplified. The HTBI primer set drove a first-round RT-PCR of the TCR CDR3. One entry per CDR3 protein results from TCRdb running MiXCR on the multiplex PCR reads. Of 300,000 to 450,000 distinct CDR3 sequences in the sample, roughly 25% were seen once. Calling Graves' hyperthyroidism stable meant ophthalmopathy did not progress within 18 months. This CDR3 is built from 15 residues. V lost 5 bases and J 6 bases, leaving 20 bases between the germline ends. Looked up from germline, CDR1 is SGHAT and CDR2 is FQDESV (reference sequence). This clonotype has at least ten counts. The target antigen is unknown.

Material for sequencing was blood. The TCR sequence derives from a man aged 45-65 years with Graves' hyperthyroidism. This chain connects TRBV11-1 to TRBJ2-7, with TRBD2 as a possible D gene (5 bases). The CDR3 here is CASSPQEAERFEQYF. CDR3 sequence (DNA): TGTGCCAGCAGCCCCCAGGAGGCAGAGAGGTTCGAGCAGTACTTC.